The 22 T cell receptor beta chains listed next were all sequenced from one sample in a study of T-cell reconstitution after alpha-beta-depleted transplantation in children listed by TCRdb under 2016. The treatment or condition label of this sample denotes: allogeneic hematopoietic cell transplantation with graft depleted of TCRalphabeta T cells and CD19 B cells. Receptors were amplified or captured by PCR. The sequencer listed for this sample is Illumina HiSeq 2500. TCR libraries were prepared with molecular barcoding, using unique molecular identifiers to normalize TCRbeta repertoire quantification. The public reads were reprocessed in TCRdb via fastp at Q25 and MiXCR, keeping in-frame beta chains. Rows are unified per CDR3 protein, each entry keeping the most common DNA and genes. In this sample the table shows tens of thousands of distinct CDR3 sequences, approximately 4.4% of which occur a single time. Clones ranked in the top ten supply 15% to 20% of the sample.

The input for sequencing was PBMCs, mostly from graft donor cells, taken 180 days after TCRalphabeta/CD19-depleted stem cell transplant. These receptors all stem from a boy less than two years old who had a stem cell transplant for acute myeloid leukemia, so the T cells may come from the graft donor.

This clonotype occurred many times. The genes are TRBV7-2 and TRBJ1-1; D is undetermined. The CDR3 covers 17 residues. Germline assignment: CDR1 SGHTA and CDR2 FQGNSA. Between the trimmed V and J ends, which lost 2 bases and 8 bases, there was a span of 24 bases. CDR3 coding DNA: TGTGCCAGCAGCTTAAAGGGAGGGAATCGAAGGCCCTCCGAAGCTTTCTTT. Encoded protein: CASSLKGGNRRPSEAFF.

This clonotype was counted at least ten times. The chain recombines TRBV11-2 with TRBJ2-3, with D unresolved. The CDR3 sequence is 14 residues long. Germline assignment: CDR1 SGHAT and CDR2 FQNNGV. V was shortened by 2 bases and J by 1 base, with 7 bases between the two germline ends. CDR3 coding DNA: TGTGCCAGCAGCTTACCCGGCGGCACAGATACGCAGTATTTT. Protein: CASSLPGGTDTQYF.

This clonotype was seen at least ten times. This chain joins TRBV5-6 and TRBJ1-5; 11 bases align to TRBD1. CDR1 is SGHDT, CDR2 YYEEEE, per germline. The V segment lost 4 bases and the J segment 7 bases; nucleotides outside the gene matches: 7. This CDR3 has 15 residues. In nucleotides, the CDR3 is TGTGCCAGCAGCAGGGTGGGGGACAGGGGGCAGCCCCAGCATTTT. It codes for CASSRVGDRGQPQHF.

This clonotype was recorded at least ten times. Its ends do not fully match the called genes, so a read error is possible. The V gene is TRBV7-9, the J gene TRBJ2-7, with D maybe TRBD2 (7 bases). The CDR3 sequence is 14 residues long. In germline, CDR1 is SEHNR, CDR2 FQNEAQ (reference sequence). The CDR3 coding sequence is TGTGCCAGCAGCTTAGATTGGAGGCAACAGGGACTAAACTTC. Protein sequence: CASSLDWRQQGLNF.

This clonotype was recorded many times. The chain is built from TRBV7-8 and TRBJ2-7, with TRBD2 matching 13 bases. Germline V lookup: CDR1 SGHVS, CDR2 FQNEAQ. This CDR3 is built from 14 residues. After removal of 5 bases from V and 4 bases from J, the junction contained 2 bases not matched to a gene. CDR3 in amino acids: CASSTSGGAYEQYF. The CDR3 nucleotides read TGTGCCAGCAGCACTAGCGGGGGGGCATACGAGCAGTACTTC.

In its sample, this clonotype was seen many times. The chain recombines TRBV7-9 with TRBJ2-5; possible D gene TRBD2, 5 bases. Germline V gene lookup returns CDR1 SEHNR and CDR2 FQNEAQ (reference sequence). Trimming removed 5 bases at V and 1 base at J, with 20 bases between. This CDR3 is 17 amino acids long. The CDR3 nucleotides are TGTGCCAGCAGCCGGGATTCTTCTAGGCCAATCCAAGAGACCCAGTACTTC. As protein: CASSRDSSRPIQETQYF.

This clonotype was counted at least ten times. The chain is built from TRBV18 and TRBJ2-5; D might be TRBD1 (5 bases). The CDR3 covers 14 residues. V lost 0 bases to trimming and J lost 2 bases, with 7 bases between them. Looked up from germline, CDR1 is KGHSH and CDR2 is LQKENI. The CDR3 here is CASSPPAGQETQYF. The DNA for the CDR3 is TGTGCCAGCTCACCACCGGCAGGGCAAGAGACCCAGTACTTC.

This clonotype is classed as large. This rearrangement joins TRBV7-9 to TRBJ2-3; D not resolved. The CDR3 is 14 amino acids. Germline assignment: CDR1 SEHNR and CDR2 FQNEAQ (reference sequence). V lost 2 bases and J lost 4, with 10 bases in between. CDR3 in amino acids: CASSLMDFADTQYF. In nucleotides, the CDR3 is TGTGCCAGCAGCTTAATGGATTTTGCAGATACGCAGTATTTT.

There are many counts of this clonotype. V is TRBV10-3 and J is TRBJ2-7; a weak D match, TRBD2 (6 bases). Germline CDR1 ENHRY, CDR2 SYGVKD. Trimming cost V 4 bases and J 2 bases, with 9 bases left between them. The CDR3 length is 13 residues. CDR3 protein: CAISGGETYEQYF. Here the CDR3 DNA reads TGTGCCATCAGTGGGGGGGAGACCTACGAGCAGTACTTC.

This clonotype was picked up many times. Written as DNA, the CDR3 is TGCAGCGTTGGACAGGGCTCCTACGAGCAGTACTTC. It yields the protein CSVGQGSYEQYF. The V call is TRBV29-1, the J call TRBJ2-7; TRBD1 matches at 7 bases. V dropped 4 bases and J dropped 0; count of bases not matched to a gene: 0. Germline CDR1 and CDR2: SQVTM and ANQGSEA. The CDR3 has 12 amino acids.

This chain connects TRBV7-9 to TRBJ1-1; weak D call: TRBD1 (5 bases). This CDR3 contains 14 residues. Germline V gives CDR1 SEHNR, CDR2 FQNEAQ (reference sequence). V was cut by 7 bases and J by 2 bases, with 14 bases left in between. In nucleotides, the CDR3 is TGTGCCAGCACCACTAGGGGATTTAACACTGAAGCTTTCTTT. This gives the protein CASTTRGFNTEAFF.

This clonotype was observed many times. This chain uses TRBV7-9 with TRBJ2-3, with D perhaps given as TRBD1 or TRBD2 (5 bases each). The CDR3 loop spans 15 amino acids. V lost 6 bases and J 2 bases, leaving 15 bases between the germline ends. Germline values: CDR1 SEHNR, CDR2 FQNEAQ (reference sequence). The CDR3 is CASSPRQRVTDTQYF. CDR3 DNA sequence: TGTGCCAGCAGTCCCCGACAGAGGGTCACAGATACGCAGTATTTT.

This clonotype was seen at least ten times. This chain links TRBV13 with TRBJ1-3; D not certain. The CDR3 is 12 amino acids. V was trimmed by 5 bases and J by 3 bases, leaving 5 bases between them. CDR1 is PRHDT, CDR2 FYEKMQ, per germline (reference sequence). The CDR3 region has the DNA TGTGCCAGCAGCCTGGGTGGAAACACCATATATTTT. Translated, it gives CASSLGGNTIYF.

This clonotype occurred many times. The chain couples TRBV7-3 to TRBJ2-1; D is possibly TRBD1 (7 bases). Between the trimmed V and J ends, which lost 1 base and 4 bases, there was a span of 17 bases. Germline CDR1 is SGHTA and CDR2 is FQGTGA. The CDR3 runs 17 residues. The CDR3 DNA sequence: TGTGCCAGCAGCTTAAGCGGAGGGGGCTCTCTATACAATGAGCAGTTCTTC. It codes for CASSLSGGGSLYNEQFF.

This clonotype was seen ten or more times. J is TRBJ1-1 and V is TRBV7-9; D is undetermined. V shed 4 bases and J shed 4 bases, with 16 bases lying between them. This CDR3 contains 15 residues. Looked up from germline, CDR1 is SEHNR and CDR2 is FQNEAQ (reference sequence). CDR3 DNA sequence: TGTGCCAGCAGCTCCCGAGGGCCTCCGGGCACTGAAGCTTTCTTT. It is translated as CASSSRGPPGTEAFF.

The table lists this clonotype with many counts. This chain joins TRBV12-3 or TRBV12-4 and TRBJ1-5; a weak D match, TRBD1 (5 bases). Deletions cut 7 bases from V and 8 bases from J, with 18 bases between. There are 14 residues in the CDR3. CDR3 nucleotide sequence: TGTGCCAGCACGGTTGGGACGCGGGGGGAGCCCCAGCATTTT. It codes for CASTVGTRGEPQHF.

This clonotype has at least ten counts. CDR3 nucleotide sequence: TGTGCCACCAGTGACCCCCGGGGTGGTTCCTACGAGCAGTACTTC. Its translation is CATSDPRGGSYEQYF. V and J are TRBV24-1 and TRBJ2-7, with D perhaps TRBD2 (5 bases). Germline assignment: CDR1 KGHDR and CDR2 SFDVKD. Trimming removed 4 bases from V and 1 base from J, with 13 bases in between. The CDR3 consists of 15 residues.

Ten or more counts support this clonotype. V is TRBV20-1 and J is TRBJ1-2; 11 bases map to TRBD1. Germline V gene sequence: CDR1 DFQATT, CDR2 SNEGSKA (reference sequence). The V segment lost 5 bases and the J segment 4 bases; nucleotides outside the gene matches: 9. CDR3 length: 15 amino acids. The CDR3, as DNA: TGCAGTGCTTTTCCGGGACAGGGGGATCCCTATGGCTACACCTTC. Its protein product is CSAFPGQGDPYGYTF.

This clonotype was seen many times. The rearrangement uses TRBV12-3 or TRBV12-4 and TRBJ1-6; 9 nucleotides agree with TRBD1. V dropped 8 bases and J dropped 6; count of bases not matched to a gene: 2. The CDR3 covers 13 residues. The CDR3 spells CASRDRANSPLHF. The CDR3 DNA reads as TGTGCCAGCCGGGACAGGGCTAATTCACCCCTCCACTTT.

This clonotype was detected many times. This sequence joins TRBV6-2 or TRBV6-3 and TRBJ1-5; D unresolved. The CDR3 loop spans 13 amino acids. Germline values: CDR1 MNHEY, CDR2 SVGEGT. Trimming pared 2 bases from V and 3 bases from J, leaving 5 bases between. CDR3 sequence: CASSYPFNQPQHF. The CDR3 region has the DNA TGTGCCAGCAGTTACCCTTTCAATCAGCCCCAGCATTTT.

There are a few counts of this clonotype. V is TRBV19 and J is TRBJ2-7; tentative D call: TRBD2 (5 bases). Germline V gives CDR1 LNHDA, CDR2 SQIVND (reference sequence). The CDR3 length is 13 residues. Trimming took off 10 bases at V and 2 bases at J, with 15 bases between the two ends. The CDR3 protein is CAIRRTEAYEQYF. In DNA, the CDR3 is TGTGCCATCCGGAGGACGGAAGCCTACGAGCAGTACTTC.

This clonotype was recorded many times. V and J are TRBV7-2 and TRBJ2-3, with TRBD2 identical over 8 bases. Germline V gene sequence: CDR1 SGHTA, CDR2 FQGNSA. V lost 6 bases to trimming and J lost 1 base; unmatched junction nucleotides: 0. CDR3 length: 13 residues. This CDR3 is CASRAGGTDTQYF. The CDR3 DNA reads TGTGCCAGCAGAGCGGGGGGCACAGATACGCAGTATTTT.